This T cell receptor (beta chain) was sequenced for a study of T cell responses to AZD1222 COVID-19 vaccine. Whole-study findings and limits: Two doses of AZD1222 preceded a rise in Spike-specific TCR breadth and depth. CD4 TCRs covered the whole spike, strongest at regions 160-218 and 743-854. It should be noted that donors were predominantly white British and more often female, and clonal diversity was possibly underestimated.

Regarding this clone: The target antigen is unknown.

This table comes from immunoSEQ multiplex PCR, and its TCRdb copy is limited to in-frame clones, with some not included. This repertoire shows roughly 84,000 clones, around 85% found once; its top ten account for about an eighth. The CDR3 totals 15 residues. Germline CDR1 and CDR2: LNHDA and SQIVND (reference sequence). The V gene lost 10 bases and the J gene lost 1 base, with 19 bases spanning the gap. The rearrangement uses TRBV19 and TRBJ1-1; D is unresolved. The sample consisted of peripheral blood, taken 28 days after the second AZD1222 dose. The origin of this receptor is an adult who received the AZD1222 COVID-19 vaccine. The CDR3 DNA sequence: TGTGCCACTAACAGAGGGCCACTCCAGAACACTGAAGCTTTCTTT. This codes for CATNRGPLQNTEAFF.